The subject of this entry is one T cell receptor beta chain. The target antigen is unknown. Noted time point: newly diagnosed, previously untreated cHL patient sample. Untreated, newly diagnosed classical Hodgkin lymphoma PBMCs were comparators. Sequencing used immunoSEQ multiplex PCR; TCRdb keeps in-frame clones, though not all of them. The sample has 70,000 or so clones, approximately 93% seen once. These data originate in a study of PD-1 blockade in classical Hodgkin lymphoma. Regarding the study as a whole: Newly diagnosed patients were said to have less baseline TCR diversity than healthy donors did. With respect to the repertoire differences, their causes, possibly disease activity or prior therapy, remain undefined.

Germline V gene lookup returns CDR1 GTSNPN and CDR2 SVGIG (reference sequence). The V and J ends lost 3 bases and 5 bases, in that order; junction bases with no gene match: 4. The CDR3 extends over 13 amino acids. Input material: peripheral blood mononuclear cells (PBMCs). The TCR sequence derives from a human donor with classical Hodgkin lymphoma. The chain couples TRBV30 to TRBJ1-1, with 9 bases matching TRBD1. CDR3 nucleotides: TGTGCCTGGAGGGGACAGGGAACAACTGAAGCTTTCTTT. Amino acid sequence: CAWRGQGTTEAFF.